This T cell receptor (beta chain) was identified during a study of T cell responses to AZD1222 COVID-19 vaccine. CDR3 size: 14 residues. Between the trimmed V and J ends, which lost 4 bases and 6 bases, there was a span of 17 bases. Germline V gene lookup returns CDR1 SGHNT and CDR2 YYREEE (reference sequence). With regard to this clone: The antigen remains unidentified.

Samples with a second dose at about 4 or about 12 weeks were pooled together. Study outcomes and limitations: Females outnumbered males among donors, who were mostly white British; clonal diversity was possibly underestimated.

Some clones are missing from TCRdb's copy, which holds only in-frame ones; the method was immunoSEQ multiplex PCR. The data hold some 100,000 clones, with approximately 86% observed a single time. V gene TRBV5-4 combines with J gene TRBJ2-7; D could derive from TRBD1 or TRBD2 (6 bases each). Here the sequenced sample was peripheral blood, taken 28 days after the second AZD1222 dose. The sequence was obtained from an adult who received the AZD1222 COVID-19 vaccine. For the CDR3, the DNA is TGTGCCAGCAGCCGGGGGCCCAGCCTGGGCGAGCAGTACTTC. Translating it yields CASSRGPSLGEQYF.